This T cell receptor beta chain was retrieved from a study of blood T cell repertoires in COVID-19. The overall study: From the United States, Italy and Spain came samples of acute and convalescent COVID-19. From T cells, B-cell-depleted T cells, or PBMCs came the material, which was cDNA or gDNA.

Per the authors' pipeline: By means of reference gene primer amplification, nucleated cell counts were estimated. The table came from immunoSEQ multiplex PCR; TCRdb's copy has only in-frame clones and leaves some out. From that table come the V and J calls and clone size; the DNA was used to work out D and trimming. The data contain approximately 500,000 clones, approximately 91% of them singletons. The germline V gene has CDR1 MNHEY and CDR2 SVGAGI. The CDR3 consists of 13 residues. The V end was cut by 6 bases, the J end by 3 bases, with 12 bases between. The Seattle patients, enrolled during active infection, were followed longitudinally.

This receptor was identified in a woman in her forties or fifties with COVID-19, enrolled during active disease. Sequencing was performed on peripheral blood. The chain has TRBV6-5 and TRBJ2-7; D is uncertain. CDR3 coding DNA: TGTGCCAGCAGCTCCACTAATAGCTACGAGCAGTACTTC. Translating it yields CASSSTNSYEQYF.